This TCR beta chain was sequenced in a study of T cells in women clearing cervical HPV infection (dated by TCRdb to between 2017 and 2018). Notes on the research overall: The cases were some 25 women with histologically confirmed HPV16-related CIN3 or worse, and 2 of these cases were invasive cancers. Controls were 25 or so women whose single incident HPV16 infection cleared within 12 months without precancer or cancer developing. Blood from cases was collected at the visit where the lesion was first found, while blood from controls was collected once the infection could no longer be detected. For cases, the median interval between lesion detection and blood sampling was about 140 days, with an interquartile range of roughly 90 to 200 days. Since only a few of the women had HLA typing available, the possibility that HLA type was acting as a confounder could not be ruled out. This exploratory proof-of-principle case-control study, nested within the Guanacaste HPV Natural History Study in Costa Rica, compared TCR repertoires among women with different cervical HPV16 outcomes. Cases and controls were matched on age within five years and on year of sample collection. Median age was 34 years in cases versus 38 in controls, and baseline characteristics did not differ significantly. In the parent cohort, some 10,000 women aged 18 or older were enrolled in Guanacaste, Costa Rica, during about 1992 to 1994 and were followed for seven years. Five blinded duplicates per group were added as quality controls, giving around 60 samples: about 50 participants and about ten replicates.

Every participant had a single incident cervical HPV16 infection, and women with prevalent HPV16 infections were excluded. Cervical HPV DNA was detected by MY09/MY11 PCR and genotyped by dot-blot hybridization. Under 17 mL of heparinized blood was centrifuged, after which the buffy coat was aliquoted, frozen at -30 degrees C, and then stored at -80 degrees C. Genomic DNA was extracted from buffy coat specimens using QIAGEN kits. This clone is medium-sized (0.01 to 0.1%), judged from its frequency; no count is recorded. It lacks a known antigen. The read falls 3 residues short of the CDR3 end, and the missing part is taken from the germline J gene. Here is what the overall study found, with its caveats: The cross-sectional design could not show whether associations preceded infection or resulted from it; effector/memory subsets and HPV-specific T cells were not isolated. Cases were distinguished from controls with an estimated AUC of about 0.8 by random forest classifiers combining richness and V gene abundances. Across sequencing depths, CIN3+ cases showed significantly higher TCR repertoire richness than controls, but evenness did not differ between the groups. Because the number of T cells per sample was unknown, the richness differences could reflect varying T-cell content rather than repertoire biology. Cases had lower TRBV6-7 relative abundance than controls (approximately 0.1% versus 0.16%; Bonferroni P = 0.0008).

TCR beta CDR3 regions were amplified by multiplex PCR from an average of roughly 1,200 ng genomic DNA per sample using the immunoSEQ assay. Primer bias was corrected in the assay by using a complete synthetic TCR repertoire to establish an amplification baseline. Amplicons were sequenced on the Illumina platform. Turning to the authors' computational methods: Sequences were error-corrected by clustering with frequency ratios and a modified nearest-neighbor algorithm and were then analyzed in the immunoSEQ Analyzer with IMGT gene definitions. TCR richness and evenness were averaged over 20 rarefaction repeats at each rarefaction depth, excluding samples with fewer sequences than the depth. Relative abundances of V, D and J genes were compared between groups using Wilcoxon rank sum tests, with FDR correction applied. In the blinded duplicates, the intraclass correlation was about 95% for TCR richness and averaged around 80% across 66 gene segments. The table comes from immuneACCESS by way of TCRdb, which keeps in-frame sequences with V and J called. Part of the clones is missing from these tables; in studies checked, under half for an unresolved V gene and the rest for unknown reasons. The DNA gave D and trimming, while V, J and clone size come from that table. This specimen's table enumerates roughly 13,000 clones. The ten largest clones represent roughly 10% of the sample.

The CDR3 sequence holds 19 residues, the cysteine and phenylalanine included. The DNA covers only part of the CDR3, 48 bases in frame from base 1. Based on the germline V gene, the CDR1 and CDR2 sequences are SGHTA and FQGTGA. The V end gives up 1 base and the J end 5 bases, leaving 16 bases in the junction not matched to a gene. This clonotype was obtained from a woman between 18 and 70 years old with a cervical HPV16 infection that either progressed to CIN3+ or cleared (not recorded which). Material: blood buffy coat. In this chain, TRBV7-3 is recombined with TRBJ1-2, with 10 middle bases fitting TRBD1. CDR3 reads: CASSLRRLTGGDPAYGYTF. The sequenced CDR3 bases are TGTGCCAGCAGCTTAAGGCGGTTGACAGGGGGCGATCCAGCATATGGC.